Reported below is one TCR beta chain. V was clipped by 0 bases and J by 6 bases, with 6 bases between them. Germline V gives CDR1 LGHNA, CDR2 YNFKEQ. The CDR3 length is 12 residues. This specimen comes from a study of T-cell reconstitution after alpha-beta-depleted transplantation in children. Preparation of the TCRbeta library was carried out with unique molecular identifiers. One entry per CDR3 protein results from TCRdb running MiXCR on the PCR reads. Of about 340,000 distinct CDR3 sequences listed, about a tenth are singletons. The rearrangement joins TRBV4-2 to TRBJ2-7; D is ambiguous. The TCR was taken from a human donor who donated a stem cell graft to a child with acute lymphoblastic leukemia. This sample comprised PBMCs from the stem cell graft donor, obtained from the stem cell graft. The CDR3 DNA reads as TGTGCCAGCAGCCAAGATCGCCTCGAGCAGTACTTC. Its translation is CASSQDRLEQYF.